One and the same sample provided the 22 T cell receptor beta chains below, sequenced in a study of T cell clusters in autoimmune cytopenias. TRB was amplified by touch-down multiplex PCR, primer pools A and B combined. After re-calling the multiplex PCR reads, TCRdb lists one entry per CDR3 protein, DNA absent. Its listing shows some 7,000 distinct CDR3 sequences. Each sample's input was around 250 ng genomic DNA, approximately 37,500 genome equivalents. Material: peripheral blood. These receptors originate from a human donor with an autoimmune cytopenia or autoimmune hepatitis (not recorded which).

Measured by frequency, this clonotype is medium-sized. The chain combines TRBV6-5 with TRBJ2-7; the TRBD2 assignment by TCRdb is unverifiable without DNA. The CDR3 contains 14 residues. Germline CDR1 and CDR2: MNHEY and SVGAGI. This chain's CDR3 is CASSPSGYSYEQYF.

The chain carries TRBV7-3 and TRBJ2-1; TCRdb designates TRBD2, a call that cannot be tested without DNA. The CDR3 is made up of 16 amino acids. Germline V CDR1 and CDR2: SGHTA, FQGTGA. CDR3: CASSPRLAGTYNEQFF.

The rearrangement links TRBV20-1 to TRBJ2-1. Germline CDR1 is DFQATT and CDR2 is SNEGSKA (reference sequence). The length of the CDR3 is 16 residues. CDR3 sequence reads: CSARDPSWSSYNEQFF.

The gene calls are TRBV5-1 and TRBJ1-2; without DNA, the TCRdb call of TRBD1 cannot be checked. CDR1 and CDR2 (germline): SGHRS, YFSETQ. The CDR3 has 14 residues. Here the CDR3 reads CASSRTGPPYGYTF.

The chain employs TRBV19 and TRBJ2-1; no DNA is available, so the TRBD2 call from TCRdb remains unchecked. Germline values: CDR1 LNHDA, CDR2 SQIVND (reference sequence). The CDR3 is 14 amino acids. The CDR3 sequence is CASSMAAGHNEQFF.

This clonotype is deemed medium-sized by its frequency. The rearrangement uses TRBV7-9 and TRBJ1-3; the D call from TCRdb, TRBD1, cannot be confirmed without DNA. From germline, CDR1 is SEHNR and CDR2 FQNEAQ (reference sequence). This CDR3 has 16 residues. CDR3 residues: CASRAQGAIAGNTIYF.

V is TRBV7-9 and J is TRBJ2-3; TCRdb indicates TRBD1, and absent DNA this call remains unverified. Germline-derived CDR1 and CDR2 are SEHNR and FQNEAQ (reference sequence). The CDR3 runs 15 residues. The CDR3 region is CASSLAAGIPDTQYF.

This clonotype is called medium-sized (0.01 to 0.1%) based on its frequency. The rearrangement uses TRBV19 and TRBJ1-4; TCRdb gives TRBD1 as the D gene, but with no DNA this cannot be confirmed. Germline CDR1 and CDR2: LNHDA and SQIVND (reference sequence). This CDR3 has 13 amino acids. The CDR3 sequence is CASSIRGGEKLFF.

This rearrangement joins TRBV12-3 or TRBV12-4 to TRBJ2-7; the TRBD1 assignment by TCRdb is unverifiable without DNA. CDR3 length: 15 residues. CDR3: CASSYEGNLVYEQYF.

The gene calls are TRBV19 and TRBJ1-2. This CDR3 contains 16 residues. The V gene's germline CDR1 is LNHDA and CDR2 SQIVND (reference sequence). The CDR3: CASGPGRVTSYYGYTF.

The chain recombines TRBV5-4 with TRBJ2-2. CDR3 length equals 15 residues. Germline V gene lookup returns CDR1 SGHNT and CDR2 YYREEE (reference sequence). CDR3 sequence reads: CASSLDRGRTGELFF. Looking up the rest from reference TRBV5-4 and TRBJ2-2 gives the full variable domain: ETGVTQSPTHLIKTRGQQVTLRCSSQSGHNTVSWYQQALGQGPQFIFQYYREEENGRGNFPPRFSGLQFPNYSSELNVNALELDDSALYLCASSLDRGRTGELFFGEGSRLTVL.

The chain uses TRBV3-1 and TRBJ2-6; TCRdb's D gene call, TRBD2, goes unchecked for lack of DNA. CDR1 is LGHDT, CDR2 YNNKEL, per germline (reference sequence). CDR3 size: 17 residues. CDR3 sequence: CASSQVPGISGANVLTF.

By frequency, this clonotype is medium-sized. The V and J genes are TRBV6-1 and TRBJ1-2. The CDR3 totals 12 residues. From germline, CDR1 is MNHNS and CDR2 SASEGT. The CDR3 loop reads CASSENSYGYTF.

The chain recombines TRBV20-1 with TRBJ1-1. The CDR3 has 13 residues. CDR1 is DFQATT and CDR2 is SNEGSKA in the germline V gene (reference sequence). This CDR3 is CSAHGERTTEAFF.

This clonotype is classed as medium-sized by frequency. This sequence joins TRBV7-2 and TRBJ2-5; TCRdb selects TRBD1, and the lack of DNA leaves this call unchecked. Germline CDR1 SGHTA, CDR2 FQGNSA. There are 19 residues in the CDR3. The CDR3 here is CASSLLPRGPGYRQETQYF.

The V call is TRBV6-1, the J call TRBJ1-5; TCRdb outputs TRBD1, but without DNA this stays unchecked. The germline V gene encodes CDR1 MNHNS and CDR2 SASEGT. The length of the CDR3 is 13 residues. The CDR3 reads CASSPGQNQPKHF.

This clonotype ranks as medium-sized (0.01 to 0.1%) in terms of frequency. This chain connects TRBV29-1 to TRBJ1-2; the TCRdb D gene call, TRBD1, has no DNA to confirm it. The germline V gene encodes CDR1 SQVTM and CDR2 ANQGSEA. The CDR3 has 14 residues. The CDR3: CSVEDRTGIYGYTF. The full variable domain, rest sourced from reference TRBV29-1 and TRBJ1-2, is SAVISQKPSRDICQRGTSLTIQCQVDSQVTMMFWYRQQPGQSLTLIATANQGSEATYESGFVIDKFPISRPNLTFSTLTVSNMSPEDSSIYLCSVEDRTGIYGYTFGSGTRLTVV.

Its frequency marks this clonotype as medium-sized. The V gene is TRBV6-5, the J gene TRBJ2-3. The CDR3 spans 15 residues. Germline CDR1 and CDR2: MNHEY and SVGAGI. Here the CDR3 reads CASSYSTDFTDTQYF.

This clonotype counts as medium-sized by frequency. The chain couples TRBV20-1 to TRBJ2-7. CDR1 is DFQATT and CDR2 is SNEGSKA in the germline V gene (reference sequence). The CDR3 sequence is 12 residues long. The CDR3 sequence is CSATGNYYEQYF.

The chain has TRBV27 and TRBJ2-1; as DNA is missing, the TRBD1 call by TCRdb cannot be tested. The CDR3 contains 15 residues. Germline assignment: CDR1 MNHEY and CDR2 SMNVEV (reference sequence). The CDR3 spells CATSDAGVNYNEQFF.

The chain recombines TRBV24-1 with TRBJ2-2; TCRdb proposes TRBD1, but this gene call is untestable without DNA. The V gene's germline CDR1 is KGHDR and CDR2 SFDVKD. This CDR3 spans 17 amino acids. This CDR3 reads CATSDVKTGGVTGELFF.

The chain is built from TRBV5-1 and TRBJ1-4; as DNA is missing, the TRBD1 call by TCRdb cannot be tested. The CDR3 sequence is 15 residues long. CDR1 SGHRS and CDR2 YFSETQ come from the germline V gene. The CDR3 here is CASSLEGTGPEKLFF. Complete variable domain (other parts from reference TRBV5-1 and TRBJ1-4): KAGVTQTPRYLIKTRGQQVTLSCSPISGHRSVSWYQQTPGQGLQFLFEYFSETQRNKGNFPGRFSGRQFSNSRSEMNVSTLELGDSALYLCASSLEGTGPEKLFFGSGTQLSVL.